One sample yielded the 3 T cell receptor beta chains listed below, sequenced in a study of T cells in Graves' hyperthyroidism and ophthalmopathy. Using RNA transcripts as the source, TCR beta CDR3 regions were amplified. Using the HTBI primer set, a first-round RT-PCR was run on the TCR CDR3. TCRdb passed the multiplex PCR reads through MiXCR, listing each CDR3 protein once. The data contain a few hundred thousand distinct CDR3 sequences, around 14% of them singletons. The specimen was blood. Source of these receptors: a woman in her late teens or twenties with Graves' hyperthyroidism.

This clonotype has just a few counts. V and J are TRBV29-1 and TRBJ2-3; D remains unclear. Germline V gene sequence: CDR1 SQVTM, CDR2 ANQGSEA. V lost 4 bases and J lost 4, with 9 bases in between. The CDR3 spans 12 residues. The CDR3 region is CSVGVGSDTQYF. CDR3 coding DNA: TGCAGCGTTGGGGTTGGTTCAGATACGCAGTATTTT.

This clonotype was seen at least ten times. V usage is TRBV5-1 and J usage is TRBJ2-7; tentative D call: TRBD1 (5 bases). This CDR3 region has 15 residues. Germline V gene data show CDR1 as SGHRS and CDR2 as YFSETQ. V was pared by 1 base and J by 4 bases, with 15 bases between. CDR3 sequence: CASSLTGFQSYEQYF. The CDR3 region has the DNA TGCGCCAGCAGCTTGACAGGTTTTCAGTCATACGAGCAGTACTTC. The full variable domain, in which reference TRBV5-1 and TRBJ2-7 provide the parts outside the CDR3, is KAGVTQTPRYLIKTRGQQVTLSCSPISGHRSVSWYQQTPGQGLQFLFEYFSETQRNKGNFPGRFSGRQFSNSRSEMNVSTLELGDSALYLCASSLTGFQSYEQYFGPGTRLTVT.

J is TRBJ1-1 and V is TRBV9; D uncertain. Germline V gene data show CDR1 as SGDLS and CDR2 as YYNGEE. This CDR3 has 14 amino acids. V was shortened by 4 bases and J by 6 bases, with 16 bases between the two germline ends. The CDR3 bases are TGTGCCAGCAGCCCTGGACCCCGGGAGGCTGAAGCTTTCTTT. Its protein is CASSPGPREAEAFF.